The 29 T cell receptor beta chains below come from one sample, sequenced in a study of T-cell reconstitution after alpha-beta-depleted transplantation in children (dated by TCRdb to 2015 to 2016). The library was built by means of PCR. These reads were obtained on an Illumina HiSeq 2500. TCR libraries were prepared with molecular barcoding, using unique molecular identifiers to normalize TCRbeta repertoire quantification. Using fastp at Q25 and MiXCR, TCRdb reprocessed the public reads and kept productive beta chains. CDR3 protein sequences are deduplicated, and each keeps its most common genes and DNA. In this sample the table shows approximately 640,000 distinct CDR3 sequences, roughly 15% of which occur a single time. Jointly, the top ten make up 1.1% of the sample. The sequenced sample was PBMCs from the stem cell graft donor, obtained from the stem cell graft. The receptors originated from a human donor who donated a stem cell graft to a child with acute myeloid leukemia.

This clonotype has a count of ten or more. The chain employs TRBV6-1 and TRBJ2-5; a possible D gene is TRBD2 (6 bases). Between the trimmed V and J ends, which lost 7 bases and 5 bases, there was a span of 20 bases. CDR1 is MNHNS and CDR2 is SASEGT in the germline V gene. The CDR3 length is 15 residues. The CDR3 here is CASTLGEVPWETQYF. DNA of the CDR3: TGTGCCAGCACCCTCGGGGAGGTGCCGTGGGAGACCCAGTACTTC.

This clonotype was found many times. This chain links TRBV4-3 with TRBJ1-1; D is undetermined. Germline CDR1 reads LGHNA; CDR2 reads YSLEER. The V end was cut by 0 bases, the J end by 10 bases, with 12 bases between. There are 13 residues in the CDR3. CDR3 region: CASSQDRETIAFF. Written as DNA, the CDR3 is TGCGCCAGCAGCCAAGATCGGGAGACAATAGCTTTCTTT.

The chain uses TRBV10-1 and TRBJ1-6; TRBD1 matches at 7 bases. The junction had 2 bases not matched to a gene; V was cut back by 2 bases and J by 7 bases. CDR1 and CDR2 (germline): WNHNN, SYGVQD (reference sequence). There are 14 residues in the CDR3. In nucleotides, the CDR3 is TGCGCCAGCAGTGAGACAGGGGTAAATTCACCCCTCCACTTT. Amino acid sequence: CASSETGVNSPLHF.

This clonotype was picked up many times. The gene calls are TRBV9 and TRBJ2-5; 11 nucleotides line up with TRBD2. This CDR3 region has 16 residues. V shed 4 bases and J 3 bases; nucleotides not matched to a gene: 8. Germline V CDR1 and CDR2: SGDLS, YYNGEE. In DNA, the CDR3 is TGTGCCAGCAGCCCTACAGGGACTAGCGGAAAAGAGACCCAGTACTTC. It codes for CASSPTGTSGKETQYF.

A few counts support this clonotype. The rearrangement uses TRBV7-2 and TRBJ1-1, with 8 bases that match TRBD1. Germline CDR1 SGHTA, CDR2 FQGNSA. V shed 2 bases, J shed 0 bases, and the junction held 5 bases outside the gene matches. The CDR3 sequence is 16 residues long. CDR3 nucleotides: TGTGCCAGCAGCTTACAGGGGGCCGTTATGAACACTGAAGCTTTCTTT. It specifies CASSLQGAVMNTEAFF.

This clonotype was counted a few times. This rearrangement joins TRBV24-1 to TRBJ1-5; D unclear. The CDR3 is 15 amino acids. Between the trimmed V and J ends, which lost 5 bases and 2 bases, there was a span of 12 bases. The germline V gene has CDR1 KGHDR and CDR2 SFDVKD. CDR3 sequence reads: CATSAAHSGNQPQHF. The CDR3, as DNA: TGTGCCACCAGTGCCGCACATTCGGGCAATCAGCCCCAGCATTTT.

This clonotype was detected a few times. The gene calls are TRBV5-8 and TRBJ2-5, with no clear D. Trimming shortened V by 0 bases and J by 5 bases, and 5 bases separated the two germline ends. Per germline, CDR1 SGHTS and CDR2 YDEGEE. The CDR3 loop spans 12 amino acids. The CDR3 region has the DNA TGTGCCAGCAGCTTGGTCTTCGAGACCCAGTACTTC. As protein: CASSLVFETQYF.

This chain uses TRBV6-1 with TRBJ2-7; 7 nucleotides match TRBD1. The CDR3 loop spans 15 amino acids. From germline, CDR1 is MNHNS and CDR2 SASEGT. V was pared by 2 bases and J by 3 bases, with 7 bases of the junction left unmatched. The CDR3 spells CASSERDRLSYEQYV. Written as DNA, the CDR3 is TGTGCCAGCAGTGAAAGGGACAGATTGAGCTACGAGCAGTACGTC.

This clonotype was seen only a few times. The CDR3 spells CAISERPGTGGAGQETQYF. In nucleotides, the CDR3 is TGTGCCATCAGTGAGCGTCCCGGGACAGGGGGCGCAGGTCAAGAGACCCAGTACTTC. This chain uses TRBV10-3 with TRBJ2-5; TRBD1 matches at 12 bases. The CDR3 contains 19 residues. Trimming at V came to 2 bases and at J to 2 bases, leaving 12 bases not matched to a gene. From germline, CDR1 is ENHRY and CDR2 SYGVKD.

This clonotype was recorded once. The chain employs TRBV28 and TRBJ2-3, with D possibly TRBD2 on 6 matching bases. Germline V lookup: CDR1 MDHEN, CDR2 SYDVKM. The V end was cut by 3 bases, the J end by 0 bases, with 13 bases between. The CDR3 extends over 16 amino acids. The CDR3 spells CASSFYGTGSTDTQYF. DNA for the CDR3: TGTGCCAGCAGTTTTTATGGGACTGGGAGCACAGATACGCAGTATTTT.

This clonotype was recorded a few times. The rearrangement links TRBV12-2 to TRBJ1-1. TRBV12-2 is annotated as a pseudogene. The CDR3 length is 14 residues. This chain's CDR3 is CASRLALEECEAFF. CDR3 in DNA: TGTGCAAGTCGCTTAGCGCTGGAGGAGTGTGAAGCTTTCTTT.

This sequence joins TRBV5-1 and TRBJ1-1; D remains ambiguous. The CDR3 spans 14 residues. Germline lookup yields CDR1 SGHRS and CDR2 YFSETQ. V was clipped by 1 base and J by 0 bases, with 7 bases between them. This chain's CDR3 is CASSLWRMNTEAFF. The CDR3 coding sequence is TGCGCCAGCAGCTTGTGGCGGATGAACACTGAAGCTTTCTTT.

The chain employs TRBV18 and TRBJ2-1; D is unclear. V lost 6 bases and J lost 10, with 19 bases in between. Germline CDR1 and CDR2: KGHSH and LQKENI. This CDR3 is 14 amino acids long. The CDR3, as DNA: TGTGCCAGCTCCTCCAGGCAGGAACGTCAAGAGCAGTTCTTC. Its protein product is CASSSRQERQEQFF.

This clonotype has ten or more counts. CDR3 loop: CASSPGTQLTAFF. The CDR3 DNA reads TGTGCCAGCAGCCCAGGGACCCAGTTGACAGCTTTCTTT. The chain couples TRBV7-6 to TRBJ1-1, with D possibly being TRBD1 (5 bases). Trimming stripped 5 bases from V and 10 bases from J, with 17 bases between. Per the germline V gene, CDR1 is SGHVS and CDR2 is FNYEAQ. The CDR3 is 13 residues long.

This clonotype appeared many times. The gene calls are TRBV27 and TRBJ1-3; no reliable D call. There are 11 residues in the CDR3. Germline CDR1 and CDR2: MNHEY and SMNVEV (reference sequence). Trimming removed 6 bases from V and 3 bases from J, with 3 bases in between. The DNA of the CDR3 is TGTGCCAGCAGGAGTGGAAACACCATATATTTT. It codes for CASRSGNTIYF.

This clonotype was observed many times. CDR3 in amino acids: CASSLTREDKNIQYF. CDR3 DNA sequence: TGTGCCAGCAGTTTGACAAGGGAAGACAAAAACATTCAGTACTTC. This sequence joins TRBV12-3 or TRBV12-4 and TRBJ2-4; D gene uncertain. Trimming took 3 bases from V and 3 from J, leaving 12 bases between them. This CDR3 is 15 amino acids long.

This clonotype was recorded many times. This chain links TRBV20-1 with TRBJ2-4, with D possibly matching TRBD2 (5 bases). This CDR3 spans 16 amino acids. Trimming removed 0 bases from V and 6 bases from J, with 18 bases in between. Germline V gives CDR1 DFQATT, CDR2 SNEGSKA (reference sequence). This CDR3 is CSARDGRDRRTNIQYF. The CDR3 DNA sequence: TGCAGTGCTAGAGATGGTCGGGATCGGCGTACAAACATTCAGTACTTC.

This clonotype came up many times. This chain joins TRBV20-1 and TRBJ1-1, with TRBD1 matching 7 bases. V lost 3 bases and J lost 8; bases outside the gene matches: 6. The CDR3 runs 12 residues. The germline gives CDR1 DFQATT, CDR2 SNEGSKA (reference sequence). The CDR3 here is CSARSQGQEAFF. The CDR3 DNA reads TGCAGTGCTAGGTCACAGGGGCAGGAAGCTTTCTTT.

The chain is built from TRBV12-3 or TRBV12-4 and TRBJ2-7; D is possibly TRBD1 (6 bases). With 8 bases removed from V and 2 bases from J, the gap between germline ends came to 13 bases. There are 13 residues in the CDR3. CDR3 sequence (DNA): TGTGCCAGCGGACGGGACATCGCCTACGAGCAGTACTTC. Its translation: CASGRDIAYEQYF.

V and J are TRBV10-3 and TRBJ2-5; 9 nucleotides agree with TRBD1. Germline trimming cut 5 bases from V and 2 bases from J; bases unmatched to any gene: 3. The CDR3 consists of 14 residues. Germline V gives CDR1 ENHRY, CDR2 SYGVKD. CDR3 nucleotide sequence: TGTGCCATCAGTCCGGGACAGGGTCAAGAGACCCAGTACTTC. Translation: CAISPGQGQETQYF.

The rearrangement links TRBV20-1 to TRBJ2-7; D tentatively fits TRBD1 or TRBD2 (5 bases each). CDR1 DFQATT and CDR2 SNEGSKA come from the germline V gene (reference sequence). V lost 6 bases and J 1 base, leaving 16 bases between the germline ends. The CDR3 sequence is 14 residues long. The CDR3 is CSATPGPPSYEQYF. The CDR3 DNA reads as TGCAGTGCAACTCCGGGACCGCCGTCCTACGAGCAGTACTTC.

This clonotype was recorded many times. V is TRBV29-1 and J is TRBJ1-1; 9 bases agree with TRBD1. Germline V CDR1 and CDR2: SQVTM, ANQGSEA. CDR3 length: 13 amino acids. V lost 7 bases to trimming and J lost 9 bases; unmatched junction nucleotides: 12. The CDR3 nucleotides are TGCAGCGCCGCCCTCACCGGGACAGGGCAAGCTTTCTTT. This codes for CSAALTGTGQAFF.

The V gene is TRBV11-3, the J gene TRBJ2-3; TRBD1 matches 10 bases. The CDR3 runs to 15 residues. V shed 5 bases, J shed 3 bases, and the junction held 5 bases outside the gene matches. The V gene's germline CDR1 is SGHNT and CDR2 YENEEA. CDR3 sequence reads: CASSKGQGTTDTQYF. CDR3 sequence (DNA): TGTGCCAGCAGCAAGGGACAGGGGACAACAGATACGCAGTATTTT.

The J gene is TRBJ1-2, the V gene TRBV20-1; a possible D gene is TRBD1 (5 bases). The germline V gene encodes CDR1 DFQATT and CDR2 SNEGSKA (reference sequence). The V end was cut by 2 bases, the J end by 8 bases, with 15 bases between. The CDR3 extends over 13 amino acids. The CDR3 protein is CSARKVDSEGYTF. The CDR3 DNA reads as TGCAGTGCTAGAAAGGTCGACAGCGAGGGCTACACCTTC.

The chain links TRBV5-5 to TRBJ1-5; TRBD1 agrees at 7 bases. Germline trimming cut 4 bases from V and 4 bases from J; bases unmatched to any gene: 8. The CDR3 has 15 residues. Germline V gene data show CDR1 as SGHKS and CDR2 as YYEKEE (reference sequence). CDR3 sequence: CASSNTGTENQPQHF. The DNA of the CDR3 is TGTGCCAGCAGCAATACCGGGACAGAGAATCAGCCCCAGCATTTT. The full variable domain, rest sourced from reference TRBV5-5 and TRBJ1-5, is DAGVTQSPTHLIKTRGQQVTLRCSPISGHKSVSWYQQVLGQGPQFIFQYYEKEERGRGNFPDRFSARQFPNYSSELNVNALLLGDSALYLCASSNTGTENQPQHFGDGTRLSIL.

The chain employs TRBV5-5 and TRBJ1-6; D remains unclear. CDR3 length: 13 amino acids. From germline, CDR1 is SGHKS and CDR2 YYEKEE (reference sequence). V lost 1 base to trimming and J lost 8 bases, with 7 bases between them. The CDR3 loop is CASSLSWDSPLHF. The CDR3 DNA is TGTGCCAGCAGCTTGAGCTGGGATTCACCCCTCCACTTT.

This clonotype was observed a handful of times. The rearrangement uses TRBV20-1 and TRBJ2-7, with D possibly TRBD2 on 6 matching bases. Looked up from germline, CDR1 is DFQATT and CDR2 is SNEGSKA (reference sequence). Trimming left V 1 base short and J 4 bases short, with 14 bases between. The CDR3 sequence is 14 residues long. DNA for the CDR3: TGCAGTGCTAGAGCGGAGACTAGGGGTTACGAGCAGTACTTC. This translates into CSARAETRGYEQYF.

There are a few counts of this clonotype. This rearrangement joins TRBV5-6 to TRBJ2-2; TRBD2 matches at 7 bases. V lost 4 bases, J lost 7 bases, and 16 bases stayed unmatched. CDR1 SGHDT and CDR2 YYEEEE come from the germline V gene. This CDR3 comprises 17 residues. In DNA, the CDR3 is TGTGCCAGCAGCCCACTTGTCGGGGGGTTCAAAGGCGGGGAGCTGTTTTTT. Translated: CASSPLVGGFKGGELFF.

CDR3 in DNA: TGTGCCAGCAGTGAAGAGGGAGCGGGGGGCGTGAATGAGCAGTTCTTC. Translation: CASSEEGAGGVNEQFF. The V and J genes are TRBV6-4 and TRBJ2-1; 9 nucleotides match TRBD2. The V gene's germline CDR1 is MRHNA and CDR2 SNTAGT. The CDR3 spans 16 residues. V dropped 3 bases and J dropped 7; count of bases not matched to a gene: 10.